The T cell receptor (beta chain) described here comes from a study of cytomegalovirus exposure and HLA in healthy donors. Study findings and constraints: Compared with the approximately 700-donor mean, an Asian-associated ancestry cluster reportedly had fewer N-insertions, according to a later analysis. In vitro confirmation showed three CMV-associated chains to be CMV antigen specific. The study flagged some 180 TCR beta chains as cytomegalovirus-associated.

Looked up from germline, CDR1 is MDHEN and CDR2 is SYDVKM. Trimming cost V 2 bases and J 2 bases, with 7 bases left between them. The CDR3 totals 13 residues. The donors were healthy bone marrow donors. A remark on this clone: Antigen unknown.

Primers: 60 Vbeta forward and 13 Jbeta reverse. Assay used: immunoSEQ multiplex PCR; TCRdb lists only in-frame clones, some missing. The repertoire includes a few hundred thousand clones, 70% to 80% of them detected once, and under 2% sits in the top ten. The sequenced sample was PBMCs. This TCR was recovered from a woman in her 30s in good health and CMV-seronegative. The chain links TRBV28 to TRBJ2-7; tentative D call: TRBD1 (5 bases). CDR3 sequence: CASSLGQTYEQYF. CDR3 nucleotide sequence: TGTGCCAGCAGTTTAGGACAAACCTACGAGCAGTACTTC.